The 21 T cell receptor beta chains below come from one sample, sequenced in a study of T cell repertoires in cytomegalovirus infection. No antigen is known for these receptors. TCRdb analysed the reads with MiXCR anew, one entry per CDR3 protein. In the table there are 900,000 to 950,000 distinct CDR3 sequences, roughly 30% of which are singletons. Sequences were derived from cultured CD8+ T cells from PBMCs, sampled from culture after CMV antigen stimulation. All receptors derive from a human donor in good health (CMV status not recorded). Some clones in this sample may be carry-over from other donors' samples.

This clonotype was seen more than once but under ten times. The rearrangement uses TRBV27 and TRBJ2-2; TRBD1 is a possible D gene (5 bases). V was clipped by 6 bases and J by 6 bases, with 14 bases between them. Germline V lookup: CDR1 MNHEY, CDR2 SMNVEV (reference sequence). The CDR3 is 14 amino acids. The DNA of the CDR3 is TGTGCCAGCAGCGCAGGGTCTACGGCCGGGGAGCTGTTTTTT. Translated, it gives CASSAGSTAGELFF.

Only a few counts were recorded for this clonotype. This chain links TRBV6-5 with TRBJ1-1, with 8 bases matching TRBD1. CDR1 and CDR2 (germline): MNHEY, SVGAGI. The CDR3 consists of 15 residues. J lost 4 bases, V lost 0 bases, and 4 bases had no gene match. In nucleotides, the CDR3 is TGTGCCAGCAGTTACTCTACAGGGGGAGGCACTGAAGCTTTCTTT. Its protein product is CASSYSTGGGTEAFF.

J is TRBJ1-1 and V is TRBV12-3 or TRBV12-4; no clear D gene. This CDR3 has 14 residues. V dropped 0 bases and J dropped 3 bases, with 8 bases sitting between them. In DNA, the CDR3 is TGTGCCAGCAGTTTAGCGTACGGGTACACTGAAGCTTTCTTT. It translates to CASSLAYGYTEAFF.

This clonotype showed up just once. V gene TRBV20-1 combines with J gene TRBJ2-3; perhaps TRBD1 as D (5 bases). Trimming removed 0 bases at V and 2 bases at J, with 24 bases between. The V gene's germline CDR1 is DFQATT and CDR2 SNEGSKA (reference sequence). The length of the CDR3 is 19 residues. The CDR3 is CSARDLRTRGHYSTDTQYF. DNA for the CDR3: TGCAGTGCTAGAGATCTTAGGACACGTGGGCATTACTCCACAGATACGCAGTATTTT.

DNA for the CDR3: TGCGCCAGCAGCTTGGGACCGGACTCCGGGGAGCAGTACGTC. Its protein product is CASSLGPDSGEQYV. The gene calls are TRBV5-1 and TRBJ2-7, with a weak D call TRBD2 (5 bases). Germline V gene sequence: CDR1 SGHRS, CDR2 YFSETQ. V was shortened by 0 bases and J by 7 bases, with 14 bases between the two germline ends. This CDR3 comprises 14 residues.

This rearrangement joins TRBV6-5 to TRBJ1-1; D call uncertain. The CDR3 contains 14 residues. Germline V gene sequence: CDR1 MNHEY, CDR2 SVGAGI. V dropped 2 bases and J dropped 3 bases, with 10 bases sitting between them. The CDR3 spells CASSYGDPYTEAFF. For the CDR3, the DNA is TGTGCCAGCAGTTACGGGGATCCTTACACTGAAGCTTTCTTT.

The chain has TRBV14 and TRBJ2-1; 8 bases map to TRBD2. Trimming took 4 bases from V and 6 from J; bases not matched to a gene: 11. Germline V CDR1 and CDR2: SGHDN, FVKESK. The CDR3 runs to 16 residues. CDR3 in DNA: TGTGCCAGCAGCCCTCCACGCCAGCGGGGGTCCAATGAGCAGTTCTTC. The encoded protein is CASSPPRQRGSNEQFF.

V is TRBV6-2 or TRBV6-3 and J is TRBJ2-7, with 11 bases identical to TRBD2. CDR1 is MNHEY and CDR2 is SVGEGT in the germline V gene. This CDR3 comprises 16 residues. V gave up 2 bases and J gave up 5 bases; unmatched junction bases: 8. The chain's CDR3 is CASSYAPGTSGDEQYV. CDR3 nucleotides: TGTGCCAGCAGTTACGCACCCGGGACTAGCGGCGACGAGCAGTACGTC.

The chain recombines TRBV28 with TRBJ1-2, with 8 bases that match TRBD1. Germline V lookup: CDR1 MDHEN, CDR2 SYDVKM. The CDR3 is made up of 17 amino acids. V was clipped by 0 bases and J by 6 bases; unmatched bases: 12. The chain's CDR3 is CASSLWDREGDRHGYTF. CDR3 nucleotide sequence: TGTGCCAGCAGTTTATGGGACAGGGAGGGGGATAGGCATGGCTACACCTTC.

J is TRBJ1-2 and V is TRBV10-3, with TRBD1 matching 9 bases. The CDR3 extends over 17 amino acids. CDR1 is ENHRY, CDR2 SYGVKD, per germline. The trim removed 0 bases at V and 5 bases at J, leaving 10 bases unmatched. CDR3 nucleotide sequence: TGTGCCATCAGTGAGTCTGGACAGGGGCGCAGTGGGTATGGCTACACCTTC. Residues: CAISESGQGRSGYGYTF.

This clonotype was recorded at least ten times. The V and J genes are TRBV7-2 and TRBJ1-2; no definite D call. Germline values: CDR1 SGHTA, CDR2 FQGNSA. This CDR3 is built from 15 residues. The germline V and J ends were trimmed by 1 base and 6 bases, with 15 bases remaining between them. The CDR3 here is CASSLVAGIYDGYTF. The DNA of the CDR3 is TGTGCCAGCAGCTTAGTTGCGGGAATATATGATGGCTACACCTTC.

The V gene is TRBV12-3 or TRBV12-4, the J gene TRBJ1-6; D remains ambiguous. The CDR3 contains 17 residues. V was pared by 4 bases and J by 0 bases, with 13 bases between. The CDR3 spells CASSWADSSSYNSPLHF. CDR3 bases: TGTGCCAGCAGTTGGGCCGACTCTAGCTCCTATAATTCACCCCTCCACTTT.

The chain has TRBV28 and TRBJ2-5; D may correspond to TRBD1 or TRBD2 (6 bases each). Germline-derived CDR1 and CDR2 are MDHEN and SYDVKM. Trimming took off 3 bases at V and 5 bases at J, with 10 bases between the two ends. CDR3 length equals 13 residues. The CDR3 DNA sequence: TGTGCCAGCAGTTTTGAGGGGGGCGAGACCCAGTACTTC. Amino acids: CASSFEGGETQYF.

This clonotype has more than one count but fewer than ten. V is TRBV7-2 and J is TRBJ1-1; TRBD1 matches at 10 bases. CDR1 is SGHTA, CDR2 FQGNSA, per germline. CDR3 length: 15 amino acids. The V gene end was trimmed by 1 base and the J gene end by 6 bases; junction bases not matched to a gene: 5. The CDR3 here is CASSLGTGGNAEAFF. Written as DNA, the CDR3 is TGTGCCAGCAGCTTAGGGACAGGGGGTAACGCTGAAGCTTTCTTT.

This clonotype was observed a few times. V is TRBV28 and J is TRBJ1-2, with D possibly matching TRBD1 (6 bases). CDR1 is MDHEN, CDR2 SYDVKM, per germline. The CDR3 consists of 13 residues. V was cut by 8 bases and J by 3 bases, with 13 bases left in between. This chain's CDR3 is CASAERQDYGYTF. In DNA form, the CDR3 reads TGTGCCAGCGCAGAAAGACAGGACTATGGCTACACCTTC.

The chain carries TRBV7-3 and TRBJ2-1, with TRBD1 identical over 8 bases. The CDR3 runs to 16 residues. Unmatched junction bases numbered 7, after V lost 4 bases and J lost 2 bases. Per germline, CDR1 SGHTA and CDR2 FQGTGA. CDR3 residues: CASSSPGQDPYNEQFF. The CDR3 DNA sequence: TGTGCCAGCAGCTCCCCGGGACAGGACCCCTACAATGAGCAGTTCTTC.

The chain combines TRBV10-3 with TRBJ2-1; D is unresolved. CDR1 is ENHRY, CDR2 SYGVKD, per germline. Trimming stripped 1 base from V and 7 bases from J, with 8 bases between. The CDR3 runs to 13 residues. This CDR3 reads CAISEFEGNEQFF. CDR3 in DNA: TGTGCCATCAGTGAGTTTGAAGGTAATGAGCAGTTCTTC.

The gene calls are TRBV10-3 and TRBJ2-1; 9 nucleotides match TRBD2. The J segment lost 4 bases and the V segment lost 3 bases, leaving 19 bases of the junction unmatched. The CDR3 is 20 residues long. Germline values: CDR1 ENHRY, CDR2 SYGVKD. DNA for the CDR3: TGTGCCATCAGTGATGCCGTGGTAGCGGGGGTGGCTGAGTTGTACAATGAGCAGTTCTTC. Amino acid sequence: CAISDAVVAGVAELYNEQFF.

The J gene is TRBJ2-1, the V gene TRBV25-1; maybe TRBD2 (6 bases). Between the trimmed V and J ends, which lost 6 bases and 0 bases, there was a span of 21 bases. CDR3 size: 18 residues. Per germline, CDR1 MGHDK and CDR2 SYGVNS. In DNA, the CDR3 is TGTGCCAGCAGATCAGAATGGGGGGATAGTGACTCCTACAATGAGCAGTTCTTC. This gives the protein CASRSEWGDSDSYNEQFF.

This clonotype was seen a single time. V and J are TRBV5-3 and TRBJ2-7; 7 positions match TRBD1. TRBV5-3 is noted as an ORF with a role that remains uncertain. The CDR3 covers 14 residues. In DNA form, the CDR3 reads TGTGCCAGCAGCTCCGGGACAGTGGCCTACGAGCAGTACGTC. Translating gives CASSSGTVAYEQYV.

This clonotype was counted at least ten times. The rearrangement joins TRBV7-8 to TRBJ2-2; D uncertain. Per the germline V gene, CDR1 is SGHVS and CDR2 is FQNEAQ. V lost 6 bases, J lost 1 base, and 21 bases lay in between. CDR3 length: 18 amino acids. The CDR3 protein is CASRTYPGWSENTGELFF. In DNA, the CDR3 is TGTGCCAGCAGAACGTACCCAGGCTGGTCTGAGAACACCGGGGAGCTGTTTTTT.